This T cell receptor beta chain came from a study of shared clonotypes between healthy human individuals. Comment on this clone: Its target is not known.

Study conclusions and caveats: Naive CD4 clonotypes were shared across several donors at around 5.4%. All-four-donor shared clonotypes had higher generation probabilities than non-shared clonotypes did.

Sorted-subset replicate PCRs used 200 ng of genomic DNA. This amount corresponded to 25,000 to 30,000 T cell genomes. Libraries were prepared by immunoSEQ multiplex PCR; TCRdb keeps only in-frame clonotypes and omits some of them. The sample has around 1,100,000 clones, about 72% seen once. Partitioning of CD4+ cells yielded a CD45RA+ naive subset and a CD45RA-negative memory subset. The CDR3 has 15 residues. Germline V gives CDR1 SGHAT, CDR2 FQDESV (reference sequence). Trimming cost V 2 bases and J 5 bases; bases outside gene matches: 5. Sequenced sample: memory CD4+ T cells from PBMCs. Subset indicated: CD45RA-negative fraction. The gene calls are TRBV11-1 and TRBJ2-1; TRBD2 matches at 8 bases. The clonotype was recovered from a young man in good health. Some clones in this sample may be carry-over from other donors' samples. This CDR3 reads CASSLRTSGNNEQFF. The DNA of the CDR3 is TGTGCCAGCAGCTTACGTACTAGCGGAAACAATGAGCAGTTCTTC. Based on the CDR3 plus reference TRBV11-1 and TRBJ2-1, the full variable domain is EAEVAQSPRYKITEKSQAVAFWCDPISGHATLYWYRQILGQGPELLVQFQDESVVDDSQLPKDRFSAERLKGVDSTLKIQPAELGDSAMYLCASSLRTSGNNEQFFGPGTRLTVL.